The rows below give T cell receptor beta chains drawn from one sample of a study of siplizumab effects on memory and regulatory T cells. Clones were read by immunoSEQ multiplex PCR, and TCRdb kept only the in-frame ones, dropping some. The sample contains about 68,000 clones, around 93% of which appear only once. Sequencing was performed on CD8+ T cells sorted from blood. Receptors originate from a human donor in good health. CDR3s include the opening cysteine and the closing phenylalanine or tryptophan. The order of the fields is V gene, CDR3 protein.

TRBV7-5 | CVRSFRWGYNEQFF
TRBV4-1 | CASSQGNEQFF
TRBV14 | CASSQVGGSDYEQYF
TRBV7-9 | CASTLRGPQETQYF
TRBV27 | CASSLSVNYGYTF
TRBV27 | CASSQGARKTQYF
TRBV7-9 | CASSLEQGSYLVYEKLFF
TRBV5-1 | CASSLTSSSYNEQFF
TRBV5-1 | CASRVDNYGYTF
TRBV4-2 | CASGDRSSYEQYF
TRBV30 | CAWSPEDYYNSPLHF
TRBV7-6 | CASSLNSGGAPEQYF
TRBV30 | CAWGGGDYGYTF
TRBV9 | CASSAPSGGPETQYF
TRBV6-1 | CASSPEGGSSYEQYF
TRBV4-1 | CASSQGGAYEQYF
TRBV23-1 | CASSQTPGTANTGELFF
TRBV4-1 | CASSQGPAVGPTPPLAKNIQYF
TRBV5-6 | CASSTHLDRERSYEQYF
TRBV7-9 | CASSGATSGGNTGELFF
TRBV9 | CASSSGTADYNEQFF
TRBV28 | CASKESYEQYF
TRBV7-9 | CASGGADNEQFF
TRBV19 | CASSSTTGLETQYF
TRBV13 | CASSLEGGNYGYTF
TRBV2 | CASLGDLAKNIQYF
TRBV30 | CAWSYSYNSPLHF
TRBV6-6 | CASSYDPGTQPQHF
TRBV15 | CATSTQLKALPYNEQFF
TRBV4-1 | CASSQTSGGAGQTQYF
TRBV25-1 | CASSDLQRTPFSYEQYF
TRBV9 | CASSLVTGGEQYF
TRBV9 | CASSGLGPDTQYF
TRBV27 | CASGTPYNEQFF
TRBV28 | CASSFGTGDFSEQYF
TRBV5-1 | CASSSVPGGEETQYF
TRBV21-1 | CARNQGSQTEKLFF
TRBV12-5 | CASGPTSGGIGGETQYF
TRBV19 | CASSIASDLYQPQHF
TRBV28 | CASSLGNEQYF
TRBV19 | CASSSFGGQGPNQPQHF
TRBV6-4 | CASSDESEDRDTQYF
TRBV2 | CASRIGETQYF
TRBV6-1 | CASSEAMGQMNTEAFF
TRBV29-1 | CSALGGPYEQYF
TRBV5-6 | CASKPQDHEQYF
TRBV2 | CASRTGTGSYNEQFF
TRBV7-2 | CASSHPGTGSGETQYF
TRBV5-6 | CASLAGPQETQYF
TRBV7-2 | CASSPREGASGNTIYF
TRBV6-5 | CASRGQSTDTQYF
TRBV9 | CASSVDTRDPNYGYTF
TRBV4-3 | CASSRWAGGKNIQYF
TRBV2 | CASSDGGTEAFF
TRBV4-2 | CASSQDRPLNTEAFF
TRBV6-4 | CASSVSGGAGANVLTF
TRBV7-3 | CASSSDGYEQYF
TRBV5-6 | CASSHDEQYF
TRBV11-3 | CASSLGEAGELFF